A single sample gave rise to the 19 T cell receptor beta chains below, sequenced in a study of blood T cells in healthy people across ages. The second PCR ran about 7 to 12 cycles with a sample-barcoded 5' primer and J-beta primers. TCRdb re-called the 5' RACE reads through MiXCR, storing one row per CDR3 protein. The repertoire holds about 1.1 million distinct CDR3 sequences, with around two fifths as singletons. Sample: blood. The receptors were sampled from a man between 18 and 35 years old in good health.

This clonotype was seen a handful of times. The chain combines TRBV6-1 with TRBJ2-1, with D perhaps TRBD1 or TRBD2 (6 bases each). The J call is in doubt because the DNA end fits TRBJ2-7 better. Germline assignment: CDR1 MNHNS and CDR2 SASEGT. This CDR3 has 15 residues. CDR3 DNA sequence: TGTGCCAGCCTCGAGACGACTAGGGGGTACAATGAGCAGTACTTC. This gives the protein CASLETTRGYNEQYF.

This chain joins TRBV12-3 or TRBV12-4 and TRBJ2-5; tentatively, D is TRBD2 (6 bases). The CDR3 loop spans 13 amino acids. V lost 6 bases to trimming and J lost 5 bases, with 13 bases between them. CDR3 in DNA: TGTGCCAGCAGACCAACAGGAGGGGAGACCCAGTACTTC. Its protein product is CASRPTGGETQYF.

The chain is built from TRBV15 and TRBJ2-7, with D perhaps matching TRBD2 (6 bases). Germline values: CDR1 LNHNV, CDR2 YYDKDF (reference sequence). The CDR3 sequence is 13 residues long. V shed 6 bases and J shed 7 bases, with 16 bases lying between them. The CDR3 coding sequence is TGTGCCACCAGGGAGGGTGCATACAATGAGCAGTACTTC. It yields the protein CATREGAYNEQYF.

The chain has TRBV4-3 and TRBJ2-2; D tentatively reads TRBD1 or TRBD2 (5 bases each). The V gene's germline CDR1 is LGHNA and CDR2 YSLEER. CDR3 length equals 17 residues. The ends were cut back, 1 base at V and 0 bases at J, with 12 bases in the middle. The CDR3 DNA reads TGCGCCAGCAGCCAAGGACCTTCGGGACCGAACACCGGGGAGCTGTTTTTT. This encodes CASSQGPSGPNTGELFF.

Concerning this clonotype: At one end, the junction sequence differs from germline, possibly due to a read error. V is TRBV2 and J is TRBJ1-1; D unresolved. Germline CDR1 and CDR2: SNHLY and FYNNEI. This CDR3 is built from 13 residues. In nucleotides, the CDR3 is TGTGCCGGCAGTGGAAACAGGAACACTGAAGCTTTCTTT. This gives the protein CAGSGNRNTEAFF.

This clonotype came up many times. This chain joins TRBV7-2 and TRBJ2-5; D gene uncertain. Germline-derived CDR1 and CDR2 are SGHTA and FQGNSA. With 1 base removed from V and 1 base from J, the gap between germline ends came to 7 bases. The length of the CDR3 is 14 residues. The CDR3 reads CASSLDRFQETQYF. CDR3 DNA sequence: TGTGCCAGCAGCTTAGACAGATTCCAAGAGACCCAGTACTTC.

This clonotype turned up a few times. J is TRBJ1-5 and V is TRBV19, with D maybe TRBD1 (5 bases). The length of the CDR3 is 17 residues. Trimming took 1 base from V and 6 from J, leaving 19 bases between them. The germline V gene encodes CDR1 LNHDA and CDR2 SQIVND (reference sequence). As DNA, the CDR3 is TGTGCCAGTAGTATAGCATTTCGGGGCCAGACATCTCAGCCCCAGCATTTT. Its protein product is CASSIAFRGQTSQPQHF.

V and J are TRBV5-1 and TRBJ2-7, with D perhaps TRBD2 (7 bases). The ends were cut back, 0 bases at V and 7 bases at J, with 17 bases in the middle. Looked up from germline, CDR1 is SGHRS and CDR2 is YFSETQ. The CDR3 is 15 amino acids. The CDR3 DNA reads TGCGCCAGCAGCTTGGTGGCAGGGGACTACAATGAGCAGTACTTC. Translated, it gives CASSLVAGDYNEQYF.

This clonotype has ten or more counts. An end of the junction does not agree with germline; a read error may underlie this. The V gene is TRBV7-2, the J gene TRBJ2-3; D might be TRBD2 (5 bases). Germline loops: CDR1 SGHTA, CDR2 FQGNSA. The CDR3 has 15 amino acids. The CDR3 protein is CASSLAGSSTDTQYF. The CDR3 DNA reads TGCGCCAGCAGCTTGGCGGGCTCTAGCACAGATACGCAGTATTTT.

The chain recombines TRBV2 with TRBJ2-7; D ambiguous. This CDR3 is 13 amino acids long. Germline loops: CDR1 SNHLY, CDR2 FYNNEI. Between the trimmed V and J ends, which lost 6 bases and 5 bases, there was a span of 14 bases. The CDR3 sequence: CASSREARNEQYF. CDR3 in DNA: TGTGCCAGCAGCAGAGAAGCTCGGAACGAGCAGTACTTC.

This clonotype was observed a single time. The chain carries TRBV28 and TRBJ1-5, with 7 bases identical to TRBD1. The CDR3 contains 14 residues. V trimming: 5 bases; J trimming: 4 bases; junction bases outside the gene matches: 5. Germline lookup yields CDR1 MDHEN and CDR2 SYDVKM. CDR3 DNA: TGTGCCAGCAGTGGACAGGCCCAAAATCAGCCCCAGCATTTT. It encodes CASSGQAQNQPQHF.

This clonotype was detected once. A read error may explain this, as a much larger clone is one base away. The V and J genes are TRBV10-3 and TRBJ2-1, with D perhaps TRBD2 (5 bases). The V and J ends lost 10 bases and 13 bases respectively, with 23 bases between them. Per germline, CDR1 ENHRY and CDR2 SYGVKD. The CDR3 extends over 13 amino acids. The CDR3 protein is CATRTEAQETQFF. The CDR3 DNA follows: TGTGCCACTAGGACTGAGGCCCAAGAGACCCAGTTCTTC.

CDR3 region: CASSQRISGGNTEAFF. The CDR3 coding sequence is TGCGCCAGCAGCCAAAGAATTTCTGGTGGGAACACTGAAGCTTTCTTT. This rearrangement joins TRBV4-1 to TRBJ1-1; D is unclear. The CDR3 is 16 residues long. V was pared by 2 bases and J by 1 base, with 14 bases between. The germline V gene encodes CDR1 MGHRA and CDR2 YSYEKL.

This clonotype has just a few counts. The V call is TRBV3-1, the J call TRBJ1-4; D might be TRBD1 (6 bases). This CDR3 comprises 16 residues. Germline assignment: CDR1 LGHDT and CDR2 YNNKEL (reference sequence). V lost 0 bases to trimming and J lost 8 bases, with 16 bases between them. CDR3 nucleotide sequence: TGTGCCAGCAGCCAAGATTTCCCCGGGGGCCGCGAAAAACTGTTTTTT. Protein product: CASSQDFPGGREKLFF.

With respect to this clonotype: A much larger clonotype is one base distant, so this may be a read error. The rearrangement uses TRBV15 and TRBJ1-5; D gene ambiguous. Germline CDR1 is LNHNV and CDR2 is YYDKDF (reference sequence). This CDR3 has 15 amino acids. V was cut by 0 bases and J by 0 bases, with 6 bases left in between. Here the CDR3 DNA reads TGTGCCACCAGCAGAGAGGGAGATAGCAATCAGCCCCAGCATTTT. Translated, it gives CATSREGDSNQPQHF.

The J gene is TRBJ1-6, the V gene TRBV14; 7 bases map to TRBD1. Trimming cost V 4 bases and J 10 bases; bases outside gene matches: 16. The germline V gene has CDR1 SGHDN and CDR2 FVKESK. The CDR3 length is 17 residues. CDR3 sequence reads: CASSPTGRAQRTSPLHF. The CDR3 coding sequence is TGTGCCAGCAGCCCGACAGGGAGAGCACAGCGTACGTCACCCCTCCACTTT.

The rearrangement links TRBV15 to TRBJ1-4; D gene ambiguous. The germline gives CDR1 LNHNV, CDR2 YYDKDF (reference sequence). The CDR3 is 13 residues long. V lost 4 bases to trimming and J lost 7 bases, with 10 bases between them. The CDR3 region has the DNA TGTGCCACCAGCATCCGGGCGGGTGAAAAACTGTTTTTT. Translated: CATSIRAGEKLFF.

This chain joins TRBV2 and TRBJ1-4; a weak D match, TRBD1 (6 bases). The V gene's germline CDR1 is SNHLY and CDR2 FYNNEI. V gave up 4 bases and J gave up 5 bases, with 8 bases separating them. The CDR3 is 13 residues long. CDR3 protein: CASSAGANEKLFF. CDR3 nucleotide sequence: TGTGCCAGCAGTGCAGGGGCGAATGAAAAACTGTTTTTT. The variable domain in full, completed from reference TRBV2 and TRBJ1-4, reads EPEVTQTPSHQVTQMGQEVILRCVPISNHLYFYWYRQILGQKVEFLVSFYNNEISEKSEIFDDQFSVERPDGSNFTLKIRSTKLEDSAMYFCASSAGANEKLFFGSGTQLSVL.

This clonotype came up a few times. A much larger clonotype is one base distant, so this may be a read error. The rearrangement joins TRBV12-3 or TRBV12-4 to TRBJ2-7; D not certain. Trimming left V 0 bases short and J 5 bases short, with 14 bases between. The CDR3 spans 15 residues. CDR3 bases: TGTGCCAGCAGTTTAGCTGATGGATCCTTTAACGAGCAGTACTTC. Translated, it gives CASSLADGSFNEQYF.